Sequencing of this T cell receptor beta chain was carried out in a study of beta chain features in type 1 diabetes. Whole-study findings and limits: The study left unresolved whether HLA type influences TCRB rearrangement. More deletions and fewer insertions at VDJ junctions were seen in type 1 diabetes patients. Cells with high TCR expression could be over-represented by cDNA sequencing. There was a moderate but significant shortening of TCRB CDR3s in all four CD4+ subsets of Type 1 diabetes patients.

What was sequenced were expressed TCRB transcripts, since all of the isolated RNA had been reverse transcribed. Assay: immunoSEQ multiplex PCR; the TCRdb copy retains only in-frame clones and omits some. The top ten hold about 1.9% of the sample, which has roughly 140,000 clones, 11% seen once. There are a few counts of this clone. What it binds is not known. The CDR3 sequence is 14 residues long. Germline V gene sequence: CDR1 SGHRS, CDR2 YFSETQ. The J segment lost 4 bases and the V segment lost 2 bases, leaving 5 bases of the junction unmatched. Sample: central memory CD4+ T cells from blood. The sequence was collected from a man aged 18 to 29 in good health. The rearrangement links TRBV5-1 to TRBJ1-1, with TRBD1 matching over 7 bases. The CDR3 here is CASSLQGTGTEAFF. The CDR3 nucleotides read TGCGCCAGCAGCTTACAGGGGACGGGCACTGAAGCTTTCTTT. Full variable domain (missing parts from reference TRBV5-1 and TRBJ1-1): KAGVTQTPRYLIKTRGQQVTLSCSPISGHRSVSWYQQTPGQGLQFLFEYFSETQRNKGNFPGRFSGRQFSNSRSEMNVSTLELGDSALYLCASSLQGTGTEAFFGQGTRLTVV.